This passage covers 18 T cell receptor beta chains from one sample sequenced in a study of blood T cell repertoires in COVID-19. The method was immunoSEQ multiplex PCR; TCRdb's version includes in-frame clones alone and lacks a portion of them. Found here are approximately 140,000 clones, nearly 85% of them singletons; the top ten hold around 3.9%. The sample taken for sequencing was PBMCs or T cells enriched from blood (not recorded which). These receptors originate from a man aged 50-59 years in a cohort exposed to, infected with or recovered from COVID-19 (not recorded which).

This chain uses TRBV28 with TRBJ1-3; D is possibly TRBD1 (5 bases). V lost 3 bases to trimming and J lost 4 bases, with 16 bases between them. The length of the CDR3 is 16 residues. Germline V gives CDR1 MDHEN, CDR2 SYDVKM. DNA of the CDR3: TGTGCCAGCAGTTTGGGTTCGGGGGTTGGAGGAAACACCATATATTTT. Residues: CASSLGSGVGGNTIYF.

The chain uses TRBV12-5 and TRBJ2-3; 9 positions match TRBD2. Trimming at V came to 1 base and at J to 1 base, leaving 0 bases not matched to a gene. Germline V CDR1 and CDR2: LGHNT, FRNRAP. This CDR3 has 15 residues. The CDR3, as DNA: TGTGCTAGTGGTTTGGGGACTAGCGGCACAGATACGCAGTATTTT. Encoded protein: CASGLGTSGTDTQYF. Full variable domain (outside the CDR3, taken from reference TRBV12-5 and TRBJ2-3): DARVTQTPRHKVTEMGQEVTMRCQPILGHNTVFWYRQTMMQGLELLAYFRNRAPLDDSGMPKDRFSAEMPDATLATLKIQPSEPRDSAVYFCASGLGTSGTDTQYFGPGTRLTVL.

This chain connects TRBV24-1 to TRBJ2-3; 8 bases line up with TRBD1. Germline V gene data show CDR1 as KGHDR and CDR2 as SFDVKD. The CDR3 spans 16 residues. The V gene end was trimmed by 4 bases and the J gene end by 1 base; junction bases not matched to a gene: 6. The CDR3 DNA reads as TGTGCCACCAGTGAAGCACAGGGGGTTGGCACAGATACGCAGTATTTT. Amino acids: CATSEAQGVGTDTQYF.

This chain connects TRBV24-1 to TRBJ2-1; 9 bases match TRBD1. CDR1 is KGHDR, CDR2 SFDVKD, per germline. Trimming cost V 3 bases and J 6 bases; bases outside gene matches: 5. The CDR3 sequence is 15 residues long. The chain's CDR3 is CATSDPGQGSNEQFF. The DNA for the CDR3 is TGTGCCACCAGTGATCCGGGACAGGGCTCCAATGAGCAGTTCTTC.

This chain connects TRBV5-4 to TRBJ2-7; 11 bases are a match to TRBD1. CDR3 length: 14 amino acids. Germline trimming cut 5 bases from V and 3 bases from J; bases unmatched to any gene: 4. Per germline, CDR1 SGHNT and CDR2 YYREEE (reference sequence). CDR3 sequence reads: CASRDRGHSYEQYF. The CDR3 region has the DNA TGTGCCAGCAGGGACAGGGGGCATAGCTACGAGCAGTACTTC. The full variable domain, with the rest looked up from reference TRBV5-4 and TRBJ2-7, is ETGVTQSPTHLIKTRGQQVTLRCSSQSGHNTVSWYQQALGQGPQFIFQYYREEENGRGNFPPRFSGLQFPNYSSELNVNALELDDSALYLCASRDRGHSYEQYFGPGTRLTVT.

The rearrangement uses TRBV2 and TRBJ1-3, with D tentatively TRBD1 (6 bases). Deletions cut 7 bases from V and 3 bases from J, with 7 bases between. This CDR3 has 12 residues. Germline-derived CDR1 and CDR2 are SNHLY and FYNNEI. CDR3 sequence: CASNRVGNTIYF. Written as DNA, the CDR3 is TGTGCCAGCAACAGGGTTGGAAACACCATATATTTT.

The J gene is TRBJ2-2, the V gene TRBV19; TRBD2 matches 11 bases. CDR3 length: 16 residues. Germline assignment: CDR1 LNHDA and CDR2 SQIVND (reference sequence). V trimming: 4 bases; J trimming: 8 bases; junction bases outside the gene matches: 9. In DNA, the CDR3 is TGTGCCAGTAGTACCCCTAGCGGGAGGATTCCAGGGGAGCTGTTTTTT. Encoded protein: CASSTPSGRIPGELFF.

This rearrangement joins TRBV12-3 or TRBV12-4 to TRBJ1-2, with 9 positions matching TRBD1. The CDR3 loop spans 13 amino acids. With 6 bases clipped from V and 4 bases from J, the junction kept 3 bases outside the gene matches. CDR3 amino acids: CASSEQGAYGYTF. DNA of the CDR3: TGTGCCAGCAGCGAACAGGGGGCCTATGGCTACACCTTC.

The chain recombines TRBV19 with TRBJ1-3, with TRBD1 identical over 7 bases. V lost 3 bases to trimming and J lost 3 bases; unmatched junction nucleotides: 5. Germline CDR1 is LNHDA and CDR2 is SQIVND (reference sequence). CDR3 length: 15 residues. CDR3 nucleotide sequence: TGTGCCAGTAGTATGACAGGGACGGATGGAAACACCATATATTTT. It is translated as CASSMTGTDGNTIYF.

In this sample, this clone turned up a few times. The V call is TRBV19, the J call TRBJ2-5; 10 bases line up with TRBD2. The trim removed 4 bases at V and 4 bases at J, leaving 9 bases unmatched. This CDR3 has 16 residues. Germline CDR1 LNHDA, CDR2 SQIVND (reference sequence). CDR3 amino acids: CASSTIGTSEGETQYF. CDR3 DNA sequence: TGTGCCAGTAGTACTATAGGGACTAGCGAGGGAGAGACCCAGTACTTC. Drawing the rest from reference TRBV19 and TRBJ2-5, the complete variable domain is DGGITQSPKYLFRKEGQNVTLSCEQNLNHDAMYWYRQDPGQGLRLIYYSQIVNDFQKGDIAEGYSVSREKKESFPLTVTSAQKNPTAFYLCASSTIGTSEGETQYFGPGTRLLVL.

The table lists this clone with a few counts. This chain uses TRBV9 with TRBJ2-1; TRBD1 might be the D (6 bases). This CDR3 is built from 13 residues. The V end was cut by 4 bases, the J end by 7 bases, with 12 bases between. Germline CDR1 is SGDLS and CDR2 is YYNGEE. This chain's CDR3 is CASSSSGENEQFF. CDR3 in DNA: TGTGCCAGCAGCTCGTCAGGGGAGAATGAGCAGTTCTTC.

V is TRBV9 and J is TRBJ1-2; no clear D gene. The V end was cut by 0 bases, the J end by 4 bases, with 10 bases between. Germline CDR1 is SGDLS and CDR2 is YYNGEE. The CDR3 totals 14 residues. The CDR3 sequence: CASSVDMWAYGYTF. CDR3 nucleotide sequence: TGTGCCAGCAGCGTAGACATGTGGGCCTATGGCTACACCTTC. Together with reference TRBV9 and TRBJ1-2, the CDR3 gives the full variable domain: DSGVTQTPKHLITATGQRVTLRCSPRSGDLSVYWYQQSLDQGLQFLIQYYNGEERAKGNILERFSAQQFPDLHSELNLSSLELGDSALYFCASSVDMWAYGYTFGSGTRLTVV.

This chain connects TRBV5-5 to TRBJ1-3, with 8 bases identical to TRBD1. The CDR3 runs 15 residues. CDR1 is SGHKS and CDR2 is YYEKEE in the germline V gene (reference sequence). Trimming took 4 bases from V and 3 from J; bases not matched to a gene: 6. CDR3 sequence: CASSKRQGNGNTIYF. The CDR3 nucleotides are TGTGCCAGCAGCAAGAGACAGGGGAATGGAAACACCATATATTTT.

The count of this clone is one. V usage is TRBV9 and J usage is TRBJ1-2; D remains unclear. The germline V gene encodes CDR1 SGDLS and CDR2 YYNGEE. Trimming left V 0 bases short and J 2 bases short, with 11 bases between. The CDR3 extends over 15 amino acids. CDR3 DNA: TGTGCCAGCAGCGTAGGATGGTCGGGGAACTATGGCTACACCTTC. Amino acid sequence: CASSVGWSGNYGYTF.

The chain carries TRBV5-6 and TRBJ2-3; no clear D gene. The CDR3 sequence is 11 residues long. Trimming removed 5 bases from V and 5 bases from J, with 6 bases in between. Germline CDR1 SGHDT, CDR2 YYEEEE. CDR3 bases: TGTGCCAGCAGATACTTAGATACGCAGTATTTT. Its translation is CASRYLDTQYF.

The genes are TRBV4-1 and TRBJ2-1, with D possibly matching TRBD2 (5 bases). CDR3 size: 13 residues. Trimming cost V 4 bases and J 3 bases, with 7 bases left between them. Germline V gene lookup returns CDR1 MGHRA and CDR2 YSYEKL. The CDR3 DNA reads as TGCGCCAGCAGCCCCGGGATCTACAATGAGCAGTTCTTC. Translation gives CASSPGIYNEQFF.

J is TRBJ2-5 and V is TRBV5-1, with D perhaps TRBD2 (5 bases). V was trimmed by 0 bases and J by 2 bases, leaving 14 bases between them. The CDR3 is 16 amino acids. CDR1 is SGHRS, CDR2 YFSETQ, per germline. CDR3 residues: CASSLGGLGVQETQYF. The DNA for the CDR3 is TGCGCCAGCAGCTTGGGAGGGCTGGGTGTACAAGAGACCCAGTACTTC.

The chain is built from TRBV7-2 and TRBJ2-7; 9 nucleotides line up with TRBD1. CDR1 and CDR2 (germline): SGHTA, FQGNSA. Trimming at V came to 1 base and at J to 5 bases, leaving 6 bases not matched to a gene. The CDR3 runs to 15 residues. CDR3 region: CASSLVGTGTHEQYF. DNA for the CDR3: TGTGCCAGCAGCTTAGTTGGGACAGGGACCCACGAGCAGTACTTC. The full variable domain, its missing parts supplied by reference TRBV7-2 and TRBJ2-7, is GAGVSQSPSNKVTEKGKDVELRCDPISGHTALYWYRQSLGQGLEFLIYFQGNSAPDKSGLPSDRFSAERTGGSVSTLTIQRTQQEDSAVYLCASSLVGTGTHEQYFGPGTRLTVT.